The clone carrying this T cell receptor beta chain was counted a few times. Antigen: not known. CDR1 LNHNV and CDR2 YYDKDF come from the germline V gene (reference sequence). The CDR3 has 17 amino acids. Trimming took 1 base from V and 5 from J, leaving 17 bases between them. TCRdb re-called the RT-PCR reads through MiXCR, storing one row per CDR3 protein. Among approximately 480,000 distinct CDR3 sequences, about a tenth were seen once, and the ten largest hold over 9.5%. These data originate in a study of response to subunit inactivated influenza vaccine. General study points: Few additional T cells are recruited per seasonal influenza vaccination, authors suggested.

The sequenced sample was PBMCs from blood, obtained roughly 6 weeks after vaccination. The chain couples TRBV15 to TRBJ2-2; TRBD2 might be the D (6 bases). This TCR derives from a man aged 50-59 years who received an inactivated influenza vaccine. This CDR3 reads CATSRVDTLGGTGELFF. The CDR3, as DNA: TGTGCCACCAGCAGAGTCGACACCCTCGGAGGGACCGGGGAGCTGTTTTTT.